Listed below are T cell receptor beta chains from one sample, sequenced in a study of T-cell memory formation after mild COVID-19. TCRdb reprocessed the 5' RACE reads with MiXCR, giving one entry per CDR3 protein. The data show 130,000 to 150,000 distinct CDR3 sequences, 6% to 6.5% seen once. Input material: PBMCs or a T cell subset sorted from them (not recorded which). Receptor source: an adult woman who had mild COVID-19 (a few samples of this study predate the infection). Cell type and time point are not known. Each CDR3 is given with its conserved first and last residue. A D gene is named only where the DNA matches it firmly. Size tells how often a clone was seen (once, few, many) or the class of an expanded clone, and some rows leave it out.

j_gene,abundance,v_gene,d_gene,CDR3aa,CDR3nt
TRBJ2-2,.,TRBV7-2,.,CASTGELFF,TGTGCCAGCACCGGGGAGCTGTTTTTT
TRBJ2-7,many,TRBV20-1,TRBD1,CSAPTTGGARYEQYF,TGCAGTGCTCCGACCACAGGGGGCGCCCGATACGAGCAGTACTTC
TRBJ1-1,few,TRBV29-1,TRBD1,CSVGGTVNTEAFF,TGCAGCGTGGGCGGGACAGTCAACACTGAAGCTTTCTTT
TRBJ2-1,medium-sized,TRBV11-2,TRBD2,CASSLGLADYNEQFF,TGTGCCAGCAGCTTGGGACTAGCAGACTACAATGAGCAGTTCTTC
TRBJ1-4,many,TRBV9,TRBD1,CASSNRQGATNEKLFF,TGTGCCAGCAGCAATAGACAGGGTGCAACTAATGAAAAACTGTTTTTT
TRBJ1-5,.,TRBV6-2/TRBV6-3,.,CASRKSGRIYSNQPQHF,TGTGCCAGCAGAAAAAGCGGCCGGATCTATAGCAATCAGCCCCAGCATTTT
TRBJ2-7,many,TRBV4-3,.,CASSQDVAGKIYEQYF,TGCGCCAGCAGCCAAGATGTGGCAGGGAAGATCTACGAGCAGTACTTC
TRBJ2-1,many,TRBV5-1,.,CASSLEGSGSSYNEQFF,TGCGCCAGCAGCTTGGAAGGGTCGGGGAGCTCCTACAATGAGCAGTTCTTC
TRBJ1-1,many,TRBV5-1,.,CASSLTGRGDTEAFF,TGCGCCAGCAGCCTAACGGGACGGGGGGACACTGAAGCTTTCTTT
TRBJ2-7,few,TRBV7-2,.,CASTFRIGAYEQYF,TGTGCCAGCACCTTCCGTATCGGGGCCTACGAGCAGTACTTC
TRBJ1-1,many,TRBV7-9,.,CASSSDRGVNTEAFF,TGTGCCAGCAGCTCGGACCGAGGCGTGAACACTGAAGCTTTCTTT
TRBJ1-6,few,TRBV12-3/TRBV12-4,.,CASSVGAAYNSPLHF,TGTGCCAGCAGTGTAGGGGCCGCCTATAATTCACCCCTCCACTTT
TRBJ2-3,many,TRBV20-1,TRBD2,CSAHTTSGRGTTDTQYF,TGCAGTGCCCATACGACTAGCGGGAGAGGAACCACAGATACGCAGTATTTT
TRBJ2-3,few,TRBV5-1,.,CASRDQMTDTQYF,TGCGCCAGCAGGGATCAGATGACAGATACGCAGTATTTT
TRBJ2-7,many,TRBV20-1,TRBD2,CSARDRRTSGKRYEQYF,TGCAGTGCTAGAGATCGGAGGACTAGCGGGAAGCGATACGAGCAGTACTTC
TRBJ2-1,many,TRBV12-3/TRBV12-4,.,CASSITGVGGHNEQFF,TGTGCCAGCAGTATAACAGGGGTAGGGGGGCACAATGAGCAGTTCTTC
TRBJ1-4,.,TRBV5-6,.,CASSRLNEKLFF,TGTGCCAGCAGCCGGTTGAATGAAAAACTGTTTTTT
TRBJ2-1,.,TRBV7-2,TRBD2,CASSLDAGGNEQFF,TGTGCCAGCAGCTTAGACGCGGGGGGTAATGAGCAGTTCTTC
TRBJ1-4,few,TRBV7-2,TRBD1,CASSLGQGFEKLFF,TGTGCCAGCAGCTTAGGACAGGGTTTCGAAAAACTGTTTTTT
TRBJ2-1,many,TRBV5-1,TRBD2,CASSPATSAIDNEQFF,TGCGCCAGCAGCCCCGCAACTAGCGCGATTGACAATGAGCAGTTCTTC
TRBJ2-2,few,TRBV6-2/TRBV6-3,.,CASKSSANTGELFF,TGTGCCAGCAAGTCTAGCGCGAACACCGGGGAGCTGTTTTTT
TRBJ1-2,few,TRBV2,.,CASRAEKVGGYTF,TGTGCCAGCAGGGCAGAAAAGGTGGGAGGCTACACCTTC
TRBJ2-1,few,TRBV4-1,TRBD1,CASSQGTRGPYEQFF,TGCGCCAGCAGCCAAGGTACCAGGGGGCCGTATGAGCAGTTCTTC
TRBJ2-7,few,TRBV4-2,TRBD2,CASSHLGASGRARYEQYF,TGTGCCAGCAGCCACCTAGGGGCTAGCGGGAGGGCCAGATACGAGCAGTACTTC
TRBJ2-5,many,TRBV7-2,.,CASSLAGLGETQYF,TGTGCCAGCAGCTTAGCCGGGTTGGGAGAGACCCAGTACTTC
TRBJ1-2,many,TRBV12-3/TRBV12-4,.,CASSEGLGAAGYGYTF,TGTGCCAGCAGTGAGGGACTGGGGGCTGCCGGCTATGGCTACACCTTC
TRBJ2-7,.,TRBV28,.,CASSWGVRRAGTVSYEQYF,TGTGCCAGCAGTTGGGGGGTTCGTCGTGCCGGGACAGTCTCCTACGAGCAGTACTTC
TRBJ2-5,many,TRBV15,.,CATSRDLRETQYF,TGTGCCACCAGCAGAGATCTTCGAGAGACCCAGTACTTC
TRBJ1-4,.,TRBV19,.,CASRDARHEKLFF,TGTGCCAGTAGGGACGCTAGGCATGAAAAACTGTTTTTT
TRBJ2-3,.,TRBV29-1,TRBD2,CSVEDRLSGSGTDTQYF,TGCAGCGTTGAAGATCGTCTTAGCGGGAGCGGCACAGATACGCAGTATTTT
TRBJ1-1,many,TRBV11-1,.,CASSLAGNTEAFF,TGTGCCAGCAGCCTCGCAGGGAACACTGAAGCTTTCTTT
TRBJ1-1,many,TRBV18,.,CASSPPMGSDTEAFF,TGTGCCAGCTCACCACCGATGGGGTCGGACACTGAAGCTTTCTTT
TRBJ2-7,many,TRBV7-8,.,CASSLVEQAEQYF,TGTGCCAGCAGCTTAGTCGAACAGGCCGAGCAGTACTTC
TRBJ2-7,many,TRBV7-9,.,CARQYDRGQAYEQYF,TGTGCCAGACAGTACGATCGGGGGCAGGCCTACGAGCAGTACTTC
TRBJ2-5,few,TRBV4-3,TRBD2,CASSQERLAGGETQYF,TGCGCCAGCAGCCAAGAAAGACTAGCGGGAGGAGAGACCCAGTACTTC
TRBJ2-2,many,TRBV6-1,.,CASTLVGWETGELFF,TGTGCCAGCACCCTCGTAGGGTGGGAAACCGGGGAGCTGTTTTTT
TRBJ1-1,many,TRBV5-1,.,CASSLGRGMNTEAFF,TGCGCCAGCAGCTTGGGGCGGGGAATGAACACTGAAGCTTTCTTT